The next 28 T cell receptor beta chains were all read from a single sample in a study of T cells after yellow fever vaccination. TCRdb re-analysed the 5' RACE reads in MiXCR, keeping a single row per CDR3 protein. The top ten hold roughly a sixth of the sample, which has under 500,000 distinct CDR3 sequences, about 17% seen once. The specimen comprised PBMCs, sampled before the yellow fever booster vaccination. These receptors all stem from a man younger than 35 who received the YFV17D yellow fever vaccine.

This clonotype was seen a few times. The CDR3 sequence: CASSQERRRGFTDTQYF. CDR3 DNA: TGCGCCAGCAGCCAAGAGCGGCGGCGGGGATTCACAGATACGCAGTATTTT. The chain carries TRBV4-3 and TRBJ2-3; tentative D call: TRBD2 (6 bases). Trimming pared 0 bases from V and 2 bases from J, leaving 15 bases between. Germline CDR1 reads LGHNA; CDR2 reads YSLEER. CDR3 length: 17 amino acids.

This clonotype has only a few counts. The chain joins TRBV24-1 to TRBJ2-1; 7 bases align to TRBD2. CDR1 and CDR2 (germline): KGHDR, SFDVKD. The CDR3 is 16 residues long. V lost 5 bases and J lost 0; bases outside the gene matches: 6. The CDR3 sequence is CATSAKRGSSYNEQFF. In nucleotides, the CDR3 is TGTGCCACCAGTGCTAAGCGGGGCAGCTCCTACAATGAGCAGTTCTTC.

The CDR3 protein is CASSFQNSPLHF. The DNA for the CDR3 is TGTGCCAGCAGCTTCCAAAATTCACCCCTCCACTTT. The chain joins TRBV11-2 to TRBJ1-6, with unresolved D. CDR3 length: 12 residues. CDR1 and CDR2 from the germline V gene are SGHAT and FQNNGV. The germline V and J ends were trimmed by 3 bases and 7 bases, with 4 bases remaining between them. Full variable domain (remainder filled in from reference TRBV11-2 and TRBJ1-6): EAGVAQSPRYKIIEKRQSVAFWCNPISGHATLYWYQQILGQGPKLLIQFQNNGVVDDSQLPKDRFSAERLKGVDSTLKIQPAKLEDSAVYLCASSFQNSPLHFGNGTRLTVT.

This clonotype was detected ten times or more. The CDR3 coding sequence is TGTGCCAGCAGTTACTCGAGCTCAGGGGGTAGCAACACTGAAGCTTTCTTT. Residues: CASSYSSSGGSNTEAFF. The rearrangement links TRBV6-6 to TRBJ1-1; 7 bases agree with TRBD1. In germline, CDR1 is MNHNY, CDR2 SVGAGI (reference sequence). V lost 0 bases to trimming and J lost 2 bases; unmatched junction nucleotides: 9. This CDR3 has 17 residues.

This clonotype was seen only a few times. CDR3 bases: TGTGCCAGCAGCGATTATGAGTTCACAGATACGCAGTATTTT. This encodes CASSDYEFTDTQYF. This chain joins TRBV6-2 or TRBV6-3 and TRBJ2-3; unclear D gene. V shed 6 bases and J shed 2 bases, with 12 bases lying between them. CDR1 is MNHEY and CDR2 is SVGEGT in the germline V gene. The CDR3 is 14 residues long.

The chain employs TRBV5-1 and TRBJ1-1, with D tentatively TRBD1 (6 bases). Germline loops: CDR1 SGHRS, CDR2 YFSETQ. Trimming cost V 3 bases and J 1 base, with 13 bases left between them. The CDR3 length is 15 residues. DNA for the CDR3: TGCGCCAGCAGCTCGGAAGCACAGGGGAACACTGAAGCTTTCTTT. It codes for CASSSEAQGNTEAFF. Based on the CDR3 plus reference TRBV5-1 and TRBJ1-1, the full variable domain is KAGVTQTPRYLIKTRGQQVTLSCSPISGHRSVSWYQQTPGQGLQFLFEYFSETQRNKGNFPGRFSGRQFSNSRSEMNVSTLELGDSALYLCASSSEAQGNTEAFFGQGTRLTVV.

This chain uses TRBV6-5 with TRBJ2-1; TRBD1 aligns across 7 bases. The CDR3 has 12 residues. The V segment lost 6 bases and the J segment 7 bases; nucleotides outside the gene matches: 3. Germline values: CDR1 MNHEY, CDR2 SVGAGI. The CDR3 here is CASRTGVNEQFF. In DNA form, the CDR3 reads TGTGCCAGCAGAACAGGGGTTAATGAGCAGTTCTTC.

CDR3 bases: TGCGCCAGCAGACCAGCGGGGGGGAACGGGGCCAACGTCCTGACTTTC. This encodes CASRPAGGNGANVLTF. V is TRBV4-3 and J is TRBJ2-6; 10 bases align to TRBD2. The CDR3 length is 16 residues. The V and J ends lost 6 bases and 4 bases, in that order; junction bases with no gene match: 6. Germline CDR1 and CDR2: LGHNA and YSLEER.

This clonotype was seen only a few times. The gene calls are TRBV7-2 and TRBJ2-4; TRBD2 matches 8 bases. V lost 10 bases and J lost 5; bases outside the gene matches: 7. Germline assignment: CDR1 SGHTA and CDR2 FQGNSA. The CDR3 runs to 13 residues. The CDR3, as DNA: TGTGCCACGAAGGGCGGGGGGCAAAACATTCAGTACTTC. This sequence encodes CATKGGGQNIQYF. The complete variable domain, with remaining parts taken from reference TRBV7-2 and TRBJ2-4, reads GAGVSQSPSNKVTEKGKDVELRCDPISGHTALYWYRQSLGQGLEFLIYFQGNSAPDKSGLPSDRFSAERTGGSVSTLTIQRTQQEDSAVYLCATKGGGQNIQYFGAGTRLSVL.

CDR3 bases: TGTGCCAGCAGCGCGATCGGGACAGGGGCTGGCTACACCTTC. Its translation is CASSAIGTGAGYTF. This rearrangement joins TRBV9 to TRBJ1-2; 10 bases are shared with TRBD1. CDR3 length: 14 residues. V trimming: 3 bases; J trimming: 7 bases; junction bases outside the gene matches: 6. Per the germline V gene, CDR1 is SGDLS and CDR2 is YYNGEE.

This clonotype turned up a few times. This rearrangement joins TRBV5-1 to TRBJ1-4; weak D call: TRBD1 (5 bases). Germline V lookup: CDR1 SGHRS, CDR2 YFSETQ. This CDR3 spans 15 amino acids. The V gene lost 1 base and the J gene lost 2 bases, with 9 bases spanning the gap. The CDR3 sequence: CASSLQGRTNEKLFF. CDR3 nucleotide sequence: TGCGCCAGCAGCTTGCAGGGACGCACTAATGAAAAACTGTTTTTT. Drawing the rest from reference TRBV5-1 and TRBJ1-4, the complete variable domain is KAGVTQTPRYLIKTRGQQVTLSCSPISGHRSVSWYQQTPGQGLQFLFEYFSETQRNKGNFPGRFSGRQFSNSRSEMNVSTLELGDSALYLCASSLQGRTNEKLFFGSGTQLSVL.

The chain couples TRBV5-1 to TRBJ1-2, with D perhaps TRBD1 (5 bases). Trimming shortened V by 3 bases and J by 4 bases, and 7 bases separated the two germline ends. The CDR3 consists of 12 residues. CDR1 is SGHRS and CDR2 is YFSETQ in the germline V gene. CDR3 sequence (DNA): TGCGCCAGCAGCTGGGGGTCCTATGGCTACACCTTC. As protein: CASSWGSYGYTF.

The chain combines TRBV7-8 with TRBJ1-6; TRBD1 is a possible D gene (5 bases). With 5 bases removed from V and 0 bases from J, the gap between germline ends came to 14 bases. The V gene's germline CDR1 is SGHVS and CDR2 FQNEAQ. This CDR3 is built from 17 residues. CDR3 nucleotide sequence: TGTGCCAGCAGCCAGATCCAGGGAAGCTCCTATAATTCACCCCTCCACTTT. This encodes CASSQIQGSSYNSPLHF.

The genes are TRBV25-1 and TRBJ2-2; D tentatively fits TRBD1 or TRBD2 (6 bases each). With 1 base removed from V and 2 bases from J, the gap between germline ends came to 14 bases. The CDR3 extends over 17 amino acids. CDR1 and CDR2 from the germline V gene are MGHDK and SYGVNS. CDR3 amino acids: CASSEWGATANTGELFF. The CDR3 DNA sequence: TGTGCCAGCAGTGAATGGGGGGCGACCGCTAACACCGGGGAGCTGTTTTTT.

This clonotype turned up a few times. The rearrangement uses TRBV20-1 and TRBJ2-1; 9 bases align to TRBD2. The CDR3 covers 15 residues. With V trimmed by 6 bases and J by 6 bases, 12 bases remained unmatched. Germline loops: CDR1 DFQATT, CDR2 SNEGSKA (reference sequence). The CDR3 here is CSAARGGAGVNEQFF. CDR3 DNA: TGCAGTGCCGCCCGCGGGGGGGCGGGAGTCAATGAGCAGTTCTTC.

The rearrangement joins TRBV7-2 to TRBJ1-3; D is possibly TRBD1 (5 bases). This CDR3 spans 15 amino acids. The V gene's germline CDR1 is SGHTA and CDR2 FQGNSA. With 6 bases removed from V and 4 bases from J, the gap between germline ends came to 16 bases. In DNA, the CDR3 is TGTGCCAGCAGACCACCAGGGCAGGACGGAAACACCATATATTTT. Amino acids: CASRPPGQDGNTIYF.

The chain joins TRBV4-3 to TRBJ2-1, with a possible D match to TRBD2 (5 bases). The V gene's germline CDR1 is LGHNA and CDR2 YSLEER. This CDR3 is 13 amino acids long. V dropped 6 bases and J dropped 7 bases, with 13 bases sitting between them. The CDR3 DNA reads TGCGCCAGCAGTCACTATACGGGGAATGAGCAGTTCTTC. Encoded protein: CASSHYTGNEQFF.

The sample holds a few counts of this clonotype. This rearrangement joins TRBV6-6 to TRBJ2-5, with 8 bases lining up with TRBD1. V dropped 5 bases and J dropped 4; count of bases not matched to a gene: 6. Looked up from germline, CDR1 is MNHNY and CDR2 is SVGAGI (reference sequence). The CDR3 loop spans 14 amino acids. CDR3 sequence reads: CASSDRGVGETQYF. CDR3 coding DNA: TGTGCCAGCAGTGACAGGGGCGTGGGAGAGACCCAGTACTTC.

In this sample, this clonotype turned up a few times. The J gene is TRBJ2-1, the V gene TRBV7-3, with a weak D call TRBD2 (5 bases). The germline V gene encodes CDR1 SGHTA and CDR2 FQGTGA. Trimming left V 5 bases short and J 9 bases short, with 14 bases between. The CDR3 length is 13 residues. The CDR3 DNA reads as TGTGCCAGCAGCGCTTATTCTAGCAGTGAGCAGTTCTTC. It specifies CASSAYSSSEQFF.

This clonotype was counted between two and nine times. The V gene is TRBV11-2, the J gene TRBJ2-5; D is unresolved. Trimming stripped 5 bases from V and 5 bases from J, with 12 bases between. The CDR3 has 13 residues. CDR1 is SGHAT and CDR2 is FQNNGV in the germline V gene. CDR3 in amino acids: CASSPPGPETQYF. In DNA form, the CDR3 reads TGTGCCAGCAGCCCCCCTGGACCCGAGACCCAGTACTTC. The whole variable domain, filled in from reference TRBV11-2 and TRBJ2-5, reads EAGVAQSPRYKIIEKRQSVAFWCNPISGHATLYWYQQILGQGPKLLIQFQNNGVVDDSQLPKDRFSAERLKGVDSTLKIQPAKLEDSAVYLCASSPPGPETQYFGPGTRLLVL.

This clonotype has a handful of counts. This chain links TRBV20-1 with TRBJ2-3, with 7 bases lining up with TRBD2. V shed 3 bases and J 0 bases; nucleotides not matched to a gene: 6. CDR1 and CDR2 from the germline V gene are DFQATT and SNEGSKA (reference sequence). The CDR3 spans 15 residues. The CDR3 region is CSARSLAVSTDTQYF. CDR3 nucleotides: TGCAGTGCTAGGTCCCTAGCGGTTAGCACAGATACGCAGTATTTT.

V is TRBV10-1 and J is TRBJ2-3; D is undetermined. V lost 0 bases to trimming and J lost 1 base, with 8 bases between them. The CDR3 loop spans 15 amino acids. CDR1 and CDR2 from the germline V gene are WNHNN and SYGVQD (reference sequence). The CDR3 nucleotides read TGCGCCAGCAGTGAGTCGAGCGCCGGCACAGATACGCAGTATTTT. Residues: CASSESSAGTDTQYF.

Only a few counts were recorded for this clonotype. This chain uses TRBV4-2 with TRBJ1-3; weak D call: TRBD1 (5 bases). V was shortened by 3 bases and J by 4 bases, with 16 bases between the two germline ends. Germline CDR1 and CDR2: LGHNA and YNFKEQ. The CDR3 totals 16 residues. CDR3 DNA sequence: TGTGCCAGCAGCCATGGGACGGCAGGGACGGGAAACACCATATATTTT. It yields the protein CASSHGTAGTGNTIYF.

A few counts support this clonotype. The chain has TRBV4-1 and TRBJ1-1; D may be TRBD1 (5 bases). The germline V gene encodes CDR1 MGHRA and CDR2 YSYEKL. The CDR3 length is 14 residues. The V end was cut by 1 base, the J end by 11 bases, with 17 bases between. CDR3: CASSQGYGAFYAFF. The DNA for the CDR3 is TGCGCCAGCAGCCAAGGGTACGGGGCTTTCTACGCTTTCTTT.

V is TRBV11-1 and J is TRBJ2-7, with D tentatively TRBD2 (5 bases). In germline, CDR1 is SGHAT, CDR2 FQDESV (reference sequence). V was shortened by 3 bases and J by 0 bases, with 9 bases between the two germline ends. The CDR3 is 14 residues long. The CDR3 sequence: CASSLAGNSYEQYF. CDR3 DNA sequence: TGTGCCAGCAGCTTGGCCGGGAACTCCTACGAGCAGTACTTC.

In its sample, this clonotype was seen a few times. The chain joins TRBV6-4 to TRBJ2-1, with D perhaps TRBD2 (6 bases). Germline loops: CDR1 MRHNA, CDR2 SNTAGT. CDR3 size: 14 residues. Trimming cost V 4 bases and J 4 bases, with 11 bases left between them. CDR3 in amino acids: CASSGGATYNEQFF. CDR3 DNA sequence: TGTGCCAGCAGTGGCGGGGCAACTTACAATGAGCAGTTCTTC.

The rearrangement uses TRBV7-9 and TRBJ1-2, with 10 positions matching TRBD1. Germline V gives CDR1 SEHNR, CDR2 FQNEAQ (reference sequence). The CDR3 length is 15 residues. Germline trimming cut 4 bases from V and 3 bases from J; bases unmatched to any gene: 5. Written as DNA, the CDR3 is TGTGCCAGCAGCTATGGACAGGGGGTTTACTATGGCTACACCTTC. It translates to CASSYGQGVYYGYTF.

The V call is TRBV4-3, the J call TRBJ2-1, with a tentative D call TRBD1 (6 bases). The CDR3 runs to 15 residues. Trimming took 0 bases from V and 5 from J, leaving 11 bases between them. Germline CDR1 LGHNA, CDR2 YSLEER. CDR3 bases: TGCGCCAGCAGCCAAGATGGGACAACTAACAATGAGCAGTTCTTC. Protein: CASSQDGTTNNEQFF.